The entry below gives a single T cell receptor (beta chain) sequence along with its context. An end of the junction differs from the germline gene, which may be a read error. Profiled with immunoSEQ multiplex PCR; TCRdb holds only in-frame clones, not every one. The table lists about 38,000 clones, roughly 89% of them singletons, with 20% to 30% in the top ten. The data belong to a study of blood T cell repertoires in COVID-19. CDR1 and CDR2 (germline): MNHNS, SASEGT. There are 15 residues in the CDR3. Sample: peripheral blood. This rearrangement joins TRBV6-1 to TRBJ2-3; 12 bases map to TRBD2. The clonotype was recovered from a man aged 60-69 years with active or convalescent COVID-19. CDR3 residues: CASSPTSGSKDTQYF. DNA for the CDR3: TGTGCCAGCAGTCCGACTAGCGGGAGCAAAGATACGCAGTATTTT.